The following is a TCR beta chain sequence with its context. Its antigen remains unidentified. The data belong to a study of graft-versus-host responses after intestinal transplantation. As for the study in general: The transplants performed in recipients were multivisceral, liver-intestinal, or isolated intestinal. Anti-thymocyte globulin induction, then tacrolimus and steroids for about 3 years, went to all recipients. General study findings and limits: GvH clones were found in recipient marrow; some appeared first in ileum or blood. Elevated graft-versus-host to host-versus-graft clonal ratios in allografts were recorded for patients with graft-donor T cell macrochimerism.

Clones were sequenced by immunoSEQ multiplex PCR, and TCRdb holds only the in-frame ones, with some missing. In the table there are tens of thousands of clones, 80% to 95% of which are singletons. The CDR3 spans 15 residues. Germline V CDR1 and CDR2: SGHRS, YFSETQ. V lost 5 bases and J 0 bases, leaving 14 bases between the germline ends. This TCR derives from a human donor who received an intestinal transplant. The material sequenced was unstimulated CD8+ T cells sorted from spleen or lymph node cells, taken before intestinal transplant. The chain recombines TRBV5-1 with TRBJ1-1; D unclear. CDR3 sequence (DNA): TGCGCCAGCAGTTCGATCGACAACTTGAACACTGAAGCTTTCTTT. Translation gives CASSSIDNLNTEAFF.